The present T cell receptor (beta chain) was sequenced within a study of lymphopenia after photon versus proton radiotherapy. Study-wide results and limits: Relative stability marked proton patients; photon patients lost diversity and naive cells. Only patients who died were analyzed for survival; proton advantage is unproven. Post-nadir diversity loss with photons came from oligoclonal expansion, particularly CD8+ Temra cells. Post-nadir TCR diversity decline inversely tracked overall survival among those who died.

V gave up 2 bases and J gave up 5 bases; unmatched junction bases: 13. From germline, CDR1 is ENHRY and CDR2 SYGVKD. The CDR3 spans 17 residues. To note about this clone: The antigen is unknown.

The repertoire was sequenced with immunoSEQ multiplex PCR; TCRdb's copy has only in-frame clones and lacks some. The table shows around 15,000 clones, with about 85% occurring only once. The chain links TRBV10-3 to TRBJ2-5; 8 bases agree with TRBD2. The clonotype comes from a woman aged 55-75 years with cholangiocarcinoma. Some clones in this sample may be carry-over from other donors' samples. Source: peripheral blood, taken from a patient treated with proton-based radiotherapy. CDR3 sequence reads: CAISERGSGTKLETQYF. The CDR3 bases are TGTGCCATCAGTGAGCGCGGTAGCGGGACTAAGTTGGAGACCCAGTACTTC.